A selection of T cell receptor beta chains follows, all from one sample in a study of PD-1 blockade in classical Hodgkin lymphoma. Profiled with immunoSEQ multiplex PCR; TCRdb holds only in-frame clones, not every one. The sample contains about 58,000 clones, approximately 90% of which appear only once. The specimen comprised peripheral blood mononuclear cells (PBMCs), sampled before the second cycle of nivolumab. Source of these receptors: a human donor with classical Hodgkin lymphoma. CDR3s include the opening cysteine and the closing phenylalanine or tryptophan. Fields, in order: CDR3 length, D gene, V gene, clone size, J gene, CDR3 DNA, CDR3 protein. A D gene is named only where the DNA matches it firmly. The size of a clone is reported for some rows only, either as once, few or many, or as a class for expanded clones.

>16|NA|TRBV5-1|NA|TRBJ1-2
TGCGCCAGCAGCCCCGCCGGGACGGAAGCTAACTATGGCTACACCTTC
CASSPAGTEANYGYTF
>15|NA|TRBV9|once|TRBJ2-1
TGTGCCAGCAGCCCCCAGGCATATAGGGACGATGAGCAGTTCTTC
CASSPQAYRDDEQFF
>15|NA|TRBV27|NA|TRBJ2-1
TGTGCCAGCAGTTTAGAAGGGCCGGTCTACAATGAGCAGTTCTTC
CASSLEGPVYNEQFF
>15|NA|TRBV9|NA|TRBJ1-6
TGTGCCAGCAGCGGGCATACAGGGACGACCTCACCCCTCCACTTT
CASSGHTGTTSPLHF
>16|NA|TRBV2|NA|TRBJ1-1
TGTGCCAGCAACTACGGAGGGGGACTCTTGAACACTGAAGCTTTCTTT
CASNYGGGLLNTEAFF
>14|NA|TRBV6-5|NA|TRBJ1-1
TGTGCCAGCAGTTACTGGACAGAGAACACTGAAGCTTTCTTT
CASSYWTENTEAFF
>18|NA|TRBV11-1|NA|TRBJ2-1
TGTGCCAGCAGCTTAGTTCTCAGCGCCAAGGGGTCCTACAATGAGCAGTTCTTC
CASSLVLSAKGSYNEQFF
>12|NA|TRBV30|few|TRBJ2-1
TGTGCCTGGAGTGTAGGGGAGAATGAGCAGTTCTTC
CAWSVGENEQFF
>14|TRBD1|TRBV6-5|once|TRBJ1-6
TGTGCCAGCAGTCTACAGGGGAGAGATTCACCCCTCCACTTT
CASSLQGRDSPLHF
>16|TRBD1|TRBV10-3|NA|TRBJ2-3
TGTGCCATCAGTGGGGGACAGGGGCCACCCACAGATACGCAGTATTTT
CAISGGQGPPTDTQYF
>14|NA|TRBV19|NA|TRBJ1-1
TGTGCCAGTAGTATCAGTTTAGCTAACACTGAAGCTTTCTTT
CASSISLANTEAFF
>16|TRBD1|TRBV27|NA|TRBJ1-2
TGTGCCAGCAGTAGGGGAGGACAGGGGGCCATCTATGGCTACACCTTC
CASSRGGQGAIYGYTF
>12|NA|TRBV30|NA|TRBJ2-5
TGTGCCTGGACTGGGGGGCAAGAGACCCAGTACTTC
CAWTGGQETQYF
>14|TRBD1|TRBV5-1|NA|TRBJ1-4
TGCGCCAGCAGCCGGGACAGGGACGCCGAAAAACTGTTTTTT
CASSRDRDAEKLFF
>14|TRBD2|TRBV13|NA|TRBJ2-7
TGTGCCAGCAGCTTGACCGGGACTAGCGGCGAGCAGTACTTC
CASSLTGTSGEQYF
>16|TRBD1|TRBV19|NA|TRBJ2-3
TGTGCCAGTAGGGACAGGTCCTGGGCTAGCACAGATACGCAGTATTTT
CASRDRSWASTDTQYF
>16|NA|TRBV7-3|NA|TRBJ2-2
TGTGCCAGCAGCTTACGCGGACATCTGAACACCGGGGAGCTGTTTTTT
CASSLRGHLNTGELFF
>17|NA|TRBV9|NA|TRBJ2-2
TGTGCCAGCAGCCCCCAACGGACCGGGGGGAACACCGGGGAGCTGTTTTTT
CASSPQRTGGNTGELFF
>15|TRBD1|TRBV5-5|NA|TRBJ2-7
TGTGCCAGCAGCTTGCCACAGGGGGCAGGCTACGAGCAGTACTTC
CASSLPQGAGYEQYF
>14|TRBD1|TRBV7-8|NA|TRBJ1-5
TGTGCCAGCATCGATGGGACAGGGTTTCAGCCCCAGCATTTT
CASIDGTGFQPQHF
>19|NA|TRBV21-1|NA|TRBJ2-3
TGTGCCAGCAGCAAAGCGCTAGGGAGGGGGTGTTCGGGCACAGATACGCAGTATTTT
CASSKALGRGCSGTDTQYF
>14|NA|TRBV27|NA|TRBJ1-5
TGTGCCAGCAGTCTGGCGATCGGGGGGCAGCCCCAGCATTTT
CASSLAIGGQPQHF
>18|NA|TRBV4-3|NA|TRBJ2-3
TGCGCCAGCAGCCCCAGGATGGTAGCGGAGTTGGGTACAGATACGCAGTATTTT
CASSPRMVAELGTDTQYF
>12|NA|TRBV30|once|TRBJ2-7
TGTGCCTGGAGTGAGAGGGTGAGCGAGCAGTACTTC
CAWSERVSEQYF
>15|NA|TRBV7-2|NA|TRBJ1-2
TGTGCCAGCAGCTTCACCCTCGGGTCGGGCTATGGCTACACCTTC
CASSFTLGSGYGYTF
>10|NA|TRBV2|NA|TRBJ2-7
TGTGCCAGCAGCAACTACGAGCAGTACTTC
CASSNYEQYF
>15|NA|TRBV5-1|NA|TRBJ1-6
TGCGCCAGCAGCTTATCTGGGGAGGTAGGATCACCCCTCCACTTT
CASSLSGEVGSPLHF
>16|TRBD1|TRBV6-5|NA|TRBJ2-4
TGTGCCAGCAGTTTCACGGACAGGGAAGCCAAAAACATTCAGTACTTC
CASSFTDREAKNIQYF
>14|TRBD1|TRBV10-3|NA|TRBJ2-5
TGTGCCACAACTCCGGACAGGGGGGAAGAGACCCAGTACTTC
CATTPDRGEETQYF
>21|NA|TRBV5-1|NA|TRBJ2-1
TGCGCCAGCAGCTTGAAACGGGCAGGAACGGGGGCGGGGAGCTCCTACAATGAGCAGTTCTTC
CASSLKRAGTGAGSSYNEQFF
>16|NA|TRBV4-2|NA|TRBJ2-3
TGTGCCAGCAGCCAAGCGTGGGAGTATAACACAGATACGCAGTATTTT
CASSQAWEYNTDTQYF
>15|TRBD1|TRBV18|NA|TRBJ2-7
TGTGCCAGCTCACCAGGCGACAGGGGCTCCTACGAGCAGTACTTC
CASSPGDRGSYEQYF
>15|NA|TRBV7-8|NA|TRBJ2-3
TGTGCCAGCAGCTTAGGGACGGCCCGGGCGGATACGCAGTATTTT
CASSLGTARADTQYF
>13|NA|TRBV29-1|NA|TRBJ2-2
TGCAGCGTTGCGGCCGTAAACACCGGGGAGCTGTTTTTT
CSVAAVNTGELFF
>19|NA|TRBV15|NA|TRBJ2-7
TGTGCCACCAGCAGTAACGCGGGACTTCGGGCGGGAAGCTCCTACGAGCAGTACTTC
CATSSNAGLRAGSSYEQYF